These T cell receptor beta chains were read from a single sample in a study of cytomegalovirus exposure and HLA in healthy donors. Data came from immunoSEQ multiplex PCR; TCRdb stores just in-frame clones and leaves some out. The table shows 150,000 to 200,000 clones, with around 81% occurring only once. Material for sequencing was PBMCs. All receptors derive from a woman aged 18-30 years in good health and CMV-seropositive. The CDR3 runs from the conserved cysteine through the conserved F or W. Fields, in order: J gene, CDR3 length, D gene, clone size, V gene, CDR3 protein, CDR3 DNA. The D gene is left open where the match is weak. Not all rows give a size; the values are once, few, many and, for expanded clones, a class.

>TRBJ1-2|13|.|.|TRBV28
CASSFPYHYGYTF
TGTGCCAGCAGTTTCCCTTATCACTATGGCTACACCTTC
>TRBJ1-2|15|TRBD1|.|TRBV4-1
CASSQDIRGDVGYTF
TGCGCCAGCAGCCAAGATATCAGGGGGGATGTTGGCTACACCTTC
>TRBJ2-2|16|TRBD1|once|TRBV12-5
CASGLERVQGAGELFF
TGTGCTAGTGGTCTCGAACGAGTACAGGGGGCCGGGGAGCTGTTTTTT
>TRBJ2-1|15|TRBD2|.|TRBV10-3
CAISESASGSNEQFF
TGTGCCATCAGTGAGTCCGCTAGCGGATCCAATGAGCAGTTCTTC
>TRBJ1-5|15|TRBD1|once|TRBV5-8
CASSLKGTAGQPQHF
TGTGCCAGCAGTCTAAAGGGGACAGCCGGTCAGCCCCAGCATTTT
>TRBJ2-3|13|.|.|TRBV27
CASSLRGTDTQYF
TGTGCCAGCAGTTTGAGGGGCACAGATACGCAGTATTTT
>TRBJ1-2|14|.|.|TRBV19
CASSPPDSNYGYTF
TGTGCCAGTAGTCCACCGGACAGTAACTATGGCTACACCTTC
>TRBJ2-6|14|.|.|TRBV2
CASSKSSGANVLTF
TGTGCCAGCAGTAAGAGCTCTGGGGCCAACGTCCTGACTTTC
>TRBJ2-7|15|.|.|TRBV28
CASSLSGLGSYEQYF
TGTGCCAGCAGTCTGTCCGGACTGGGTTCCTACGAGCAGTACTTC
>TRBJ1-5|15|TRBD1|.|TRBV27
CASSPLGQGDLPQHF
TGTGCCAGCAGCCCCCTCGGACAGGGTGATTTGCCCCAGCATTTT
>TRBJ1-2|13|TRBD1|.|TRBV7-6
CASSLDRGYGYTF
TGTGCCAGCAGCTTAGACAGGGGCTATGGCTACACCTTC
>TRBJ1-5|19|.|.|TRBV21-1
CASSNPRGWGAECNQPQHF
TGTGCCAGCAGCAATCCGAGAGGGTGGGGTGCGGAATGCAATCAGCCCCAGCATTTT
>TRBJ2-4|14|TRBD2|.|TRBV30
CAWSTGLAQNIQYF
TGTGCCTGGAGTACCGGACTAGCCCAAAACATTCAGTACTTC